These 31 T cell receptor beta chains were all obtained from the same sample, sequenced in a study of cytomegalovirus exposure and HLA in healthy donors (dated by TCRdb to about 2017). The library was generated by the immunoSEQ multiplex PCR assay. A mixture of 60 forward primers for TCR Vbeta segments and 13 reverse primers for TCR Jbeta segments was used in the multiplex PCR. TCRdb carries this immuneACCESS record with in-frame sequences only. Its versions omit some clonotypes, under half of them owing to an unresolved V gene in the studies checked, with the rest unexplained. Present in this sample are 170,000 or so clones, 77% of which were seen just once. The ten biggest clones cover roughly 1.4% of the sample. Sequencing was carried out using PBMCs. Receptors originate from a woman aged 25 to 45 in good health and CMV-seropositive.

This clone was seen only once. V gene TRBV15 combines with J gene TRBJ1-4; 7 bases align to TRBD1. After removal of 5 bases from V and 5 bases from J, the junction contained 8 bases not matched to a gene. CDR3 length: 15 residues. CDR1 and CDR2 (germline): LNHNV, YYDKDF (reference sequence). The CDR3: CATSRFGQENEKLFF. CDR3 in DNA: TGTGCCACCAGCCGATTCGGACAGGAGAATGAAAAACTGTTTTTT.

This chain uses TRBV6-1 with TRBJ1-4; D is ambiguous. This CDR3 has 10 amino acids. Germline CDR1 is MNHNS and CDR2 is SASEGT. Trimming cost V 4 bases and J 15 bases, with 9 bases left between them. CDR3 loop: CASSGQSLFF. The CDR3 DNA sequence: TGTGCCAGCAGTGGGCAGTCGTTGTTTTTT.

The chain employs TRBV5-4 and TRBJ2-7, with D unresolved. Germline assignment: CDR1 SGHNT and CDR2 YYREEE (reference sequence). This CDR3 has 13 residues. The V end lost 0 bases, the J end lost 5 bases, and 9 bases lay between the germline ends. CDR3 sequence reads: CASSLDPGDEQYF. CDR3 coding DNA: TGTGCCAGCAGCTTGGACCCCGGAGACGAGCAGTACTTC.

The rearrangement uses TRBV5-4 and TRBJ2-1; 14 bases line up with TRBD2. Germline assignment: CDR1 SGHNT and CDR2 YYREEE (reference sequence). The CDR3 extends over 16 amino acids. V lost 4 bases to trimming and J lost 8 bases; unmatched junction nucleotides: 8. Here the CDR3 reads CASSPPGLAGDDEQFF. The CDR3 DNA reads TGTGCCAGCAGCCCACCGGGACTAGCGGGAGACGATGAGCAGTTCTTC.

This chain uses TRBV28 with TRBJ2-7; D is uncertain. Trimming cost V 2 bases and J 2 bases, with 7 bases left between them. The CDR3 has 13 residues. From germline, CDR1 is MDHEN and CDR2 SYDVKM. As DNA, the CDR3 is TGTGCCAGCAGTTTAACATCACCCTACGAGCAGTACTTC. This encodes CASSLTSPYEQYF.

The J gene is TRBJ2-7, the V gene TRBV5-1; 7 bases line up with TRBD1. The CDR3 covers 17 residues. Germline V lookup: CDR1 SGHRS, CDR2 YFSETQ. J lost 0 bases, V lost 2 bases, and 11 bases had no gene match. As DNA, the CDR3 is TGCGCCAGCAGCTTAACTCCGGGACAGATGAGCTCCTACGAGCAGTACTTC. This encodes CASSLTPGQMSSYEQYF.

This rearrangement joins TRBV5-6 to TRBJ2-7, with 8 bases lining up with TRBD1. The CDR3 consists of 13 residues. With 5 bases clipped from V and 5 bases from J, the junction kept 6 bases outside the gene matches. Germline-derived CDR1 and CDR2 are SGHDT and YYEEEE. CDR3 bases: TGTGCCAGCAGTCCGGACAGGGCCCACGAGCAGTACTTC. Amino acids: CASSPDRAHEQYF.

This chain links TRBV10-3 with TRBJ2-3; 8 positions match TRBD1. Germline assignment: CDR1 ENHRY and CDR2 SYGVKD. The CDR3 loop spans 16 amino acids. J was trimmed by 3 bases and V by 2 bases; bases with no gene match: 7. The CDR3 protein is CAISEMQGAGTDTQYF. In DNA form, the CDR3 reads TGTGCCATCAGTGAGATGCAGGGGGCGGGTACAGATACGCAGTATTTT.

The chain combines TRBV4-1 with TRBJ2-5; TRBD1 matches at 7 bases. CDR3 size: 15 residues. Trimming removed 2 bases from V and 1 base from J; junction bases left unmatched: 4. Germline CDR1 reads MGHRA; CDR2 reads YSYEKL. The CDR3 DNA reads as TGCGCCAGCAGCCAACCGGGGACAGCCCAAGAGACCCAGTACTTC. Protein product: CASSQPGTAQETQYF.

The gene calls are TRBV9 and TRBJ2-5, with 7 nucleotides matching TRBD1. Germline CDR1 reads SGDLS; CDR2 reads YYNGEE. The CDR3 is 14 residues long. V lost 6 bases to trimming and J lost 2 bases; unmatched junction nucleotides: 7. The DNA of the CDR3 is TGTGCCAGCAACGGGGACAGACCGCAAGAGACCCAGTACTTC. Translating gives CASNGDRPQETQYF.

This chain connects TRBV5-6 to TRBJ2-3; TRBD2 matches 12 bases. The germline CDR1 and CDR2 sequences are SGHDT and YYEEEE. The CDR3 covers 15 residues. V lost 0 bases to trimming and J lost 4 bases; unmatched junction nucleotides: 0. CDR3 region: CASSLGLAGADTQYF. The CDR3 coding sequence is TGTGCCAGCAGCTTGGGACTAGCGGGAGCAGATACGCAGTATTTT. Supplemented by reference TRBV5-6 and TRBJ2-3, the full variable domain reads DAGVTQSPTHLIKTRGQQVTLRCSPKSGHDTVSWYQQALGQGPQFIFQYYEEEERQRGNFPDRFSGHQFPNYSSELNVNALLLGDSALYLCASSLGLAGADTQYFGPGTRLTVL.

This rearrangement joins TRBV6-5 to TRBJ2-2, with D hard to call. The germline gives CDR1 MNHEY, CDR2 SVGAGI. The V and J ends lost 6 bases and 8 bases respectively, with 10 bases between them. CDR3 size: 12 residues. The CDR3 loop is CASSLNAGELFF. The CDR3 DNA sequence: TGTGCCAGCAGCCTCAACGCGGGGGAGCTGTTTTTT.

The genes are TRBV5-4 and TRBJ2-7; 16 nucleotides match TRBD2. The CDR3 sequence is 14 residues long. The ends lost 4 bases at V and 9 bases at J; junction bases unmatched: 4. Germline-derived CDR1 and CDR2 are SGHNT and YYREEE (reference sequence). DNA for the CDR3: TGTGCCAGCAGCCGGGGACTAGCGGGAGGGGGGCAGTACTTC. Residues: CASSRGLAGGGQYF.

V is TRBV25-1 and J is TRBJ2-3; 10 bases fit TRBD2. The CDR3 totals 17 residues. Germline CDR1 reads MGHDK; CDR2 reads SYGVNS. V dropped 1 base and J dropped 2; count of bases not matched to a gene: 6. CDR3 amino acids: CASSEFDLAGATDTQYF. The CDR3, as DNA: TGTGCCAGCAGTGAATTCGATCTAGCGGGAGCCACAGATACGCAGTATTTT.

This chain links TRBV25-1 with TRBJ1-2, with D possibly being TRBD1 (6 bases). The ends were cut back, 6 bases at V and 6 bases at J, with 14 bases in the middle. Germline V gives CDR1 MGHDK, CDR2 SYGVNS. The CDR3 spans 13 residues. The CDR3 DNA reads as TGTGCCAGCAGAGAACCGGGGGGGCATGGCTACACCTTC. It codes for CASREPGGHGYTF.

This clone showed up just a few times. The CDR3 loop is CASSLGSTGNTEAFF. The CDR3, as DNA: TGTGCCAGCAGCTTAGGCTCGACAGGGAACACTGAAGCTTTCTTT. This chain joins TRBV11-2 and TRBJ1-1; weak D call: TRBD1 (6 bases). The CDR3 is 15 amino acids. V lost 1 base and J 1 base, leaving 10 bases between the germline ends. The germline CDR1 and CDR2 sequences are SGHAT and FQNNGV.

The chain recombines TRBV6-4 with TRBJ2-3, with 10 bases aligning to TRBD1. From germline, CDR1 is MRHNA and CDR2 SNTAGT. J gave up 3 bases and V 8 bases, and 8 bases lay outside the gene matches. The CDR3 spans 15 residues. The CDR3 sequence: CASGRDRGPTDTQYF. CDR3 coding DNA: TGTGCCAGCGGCCGGGACAGGGGCCCAACAGATACGCAGTATTTT.

As DNA, the CDR3 is TGTGCCAGCAGTTTAAACAGGAATCCAGGAGAAGCTTTCTTT. This codes for CASSLNRNPGEAFF. The V call is TRBV27, the J call TRBJ1-1; D perhaps matches TRBD1 (5 bases). V lost 2 bases and J 8 bases, leaving 15 bases between the germline ends. There are 14 residues in the CDR3. Germline V gives CDR1 MNHEY, CDR2 SMNVEV (reference sequence).

The V call is TRBV6-5, the J call TRBJ1-3; no firm D call. CDR1 is MNHEY, CDR2 SVGAGI, per germline. V was trimmed by 5 bases and J by 1 base, leaving 9 bases between them. This CDR3 region has 14 residues. The CDR3 nucleotides are TGTGCCAGCAGTCAGGATAGATCTGGAAACACCATATATTTT. Its translation: CASSQDRSGNTIYF.

This rearrangement joins TRBV10-1 to TRBJ2-2; TRBD2 matches at 7 bases. Trimming at V came to 4 bases and at J to 5 bases, leaving 7 bases not matched to a gene. Germline V gene lookup returns CDR1 WNHNN and CDR2 SYGVQD (reference sequence). This CDR3 has 15 amino acids. CDR3 region: CASSAHGGSTGELFF. For the CDR3, the DNA is TGCGCCAGCAGTGCTCACGGCGGGAGTACCGGGGAGCTGTTTTTT.

The rearrangement links TRBV9 to TRBJ2-3; weak D call: TRBD1 (6 bases). The ends were cut back, 0 bases at V and 3 bases at J, with 8 bases in the middle. This CDR3 contains 14 residues. The germline V gene encodes CDR1 SGDLS and CDR2 YYNGEE. The CDR3 loop reads CASSVVQGTDTQYF. The CDR3 DNA sequence: TGTGCCAGCAGCGTAGTCCAGGGGACAGATACGCAGTATTTT.

V and J are TRBV19 and TRBJ2-1; D perhaps matches TRBD2 (6 bases). Trimming left V 2 bases short and J 6 bases short, with 11 bases between. CDR3 length: 14 residues. Germline CDR1 LNHDA, CDR2 SQIVND (reference sequence). The CDR3 DNA reads TGTGCCAGTAGTATAAGCGGGCTAAGCAATGAGCAGTTCTTC. Protein: CASSISGLSNEQFF.

The rearrangement joins TRBV4-3 to TRBJ1-1; no definite D call. The CDR3 is 13 residues long. The germline CDR1 and CDR2 sequences are LGHNA and YSLEER. Between the trimmed V and J ends, which lost 2 bases and 1 base, there was a span of 5 bases. The CDR3 loop reads CASSQTGNTEAFF. The CDR3 coding sequence is TGCGCCAGCAGCCAAACTGGGAACACTGAAGCTTTCTTT.

CDR3 residues: CASSYNPTGTSSYEQYF. CDR3 sequence (DNA): TGCGCCAGCAGCTACAATCCTACAGGGACGTCTTCCTACGAGCAGTACTTC. The V call is TRBV5-1, the J call TRBJ2-7; a possible D gene is TRBD1 (6 bases). The CDR3 spans 17 residues. CDR1 is SGHRS and CDR2 is YFSETQ in the germline V gene. The V gene lost 3 bases and the J gene lost 1 base, with 20 bases spanning the gap.

The V call is TRBV11-2, the J call TRBJ2-1; 8 bases map to TRBD2. The trim removed 5 bases at V and 6 bases at J, leaving 9 bases unmatched. CDR3 length: 15 residues. Germline V CDR1 and CDR2: SGHAT, FQNNGV. The CDR3 is CASSPGLVLANEQFF. For the CDR3, the DNA is TGTGCCAGCAGCCCGGGACTAGTCCTAGCCAATGAGCAGTTCTTC.

The chain's CDR3 is CASSSGAGTDTQYF. In DNA, the CDR3 is TGTGCCAGCAGCTCCGGTGCGGGCACAGATACGCAGTATTTT. The chain uses TRBV11-3 and TRBJ2-3; D not certain. Germline CDR1 reads SGHNT; CDR2 reads YENEEA. The ends were cut back, 4 bases at V and 1 base at J, with 9 bases in the middle. The length of the CDR3 is 14 residues. Using reference TRBV11-3 and TRBJ2-3 for the parts outside the CDR3, the full variable domain is EAGVVQSPRYKIIEKKQPVAFWCNPISGHNTLYWYLQNLGQGPELLIRYENEEAVDDSQLPKDRFSAERLKGVDSTLKIQPAELGDSAVYLCASSSGAGTDTQYFGPGTRLTVL.

The rearrangement uses TRBV11-3 and TRBJ2-3, with 8 positions matching TRBD2. The J segment lost 1 base and the V segment lost 5 bases, leaving 11 bases of the junction unmatched. Germline V gives CDR1 SGHNT, CDR2 YENEEA. The CDR3 is 17 residues long. Here the CDR3 reads CASSLNPAGDGTDTQYF. The CDR3 coding sequence is TGTGCCAGCAGCCTCAACCCAGCGGGAGATGGCACAGATACGCAGTATTTT.

The gene calls are TRBV11-3 and TRBJ2-3; perhaps TRBD2 as D (5 bases). Trimming took 1 base from V and 1 from J, leaving 15 bases between them. The CDR3 totals 17 residues. Germline CDR1 SGHNT, CDR2 YENEEA. The CDR3 DNA sequence: TGTGCCAGCAGCTTAGTGCTCTCTAGGGAGCGCACAGATACGCAGTATTTT. The encoded protein is CASSLVLSRERTDTQYF.

The genes are TRBV25-1 and TRBJ2-5; D gene uncertain. The CDR3 contains 12 residues. The V end was cut by 6 bases, the J end by 5 bases, with 10 bases between. CDR1 and CDR2 from the germline V gene are MGHDK and SYGVNS. CDR3 bases: TGTGCCAGCAGCGAGAGGTGGGAGACCCAGTACTTC. It is translated as CASSERWETQYF.

The V call is TRBV5-1, the J call TRBJ2-6; D perhaps matches TRBD1 (6 bases). Germline lookup yields CDR1 SGHRS and CDR2 YFSETQ. This CDR3 contains 17 residues. V lost 5 bases and J 2 bases, leaving 17 bases between the germline ends. The DNA of the CDR3 is TGCGCCAGCAGATTACTACTACAGGGAACTGGGGCCAACGTCCTGACTTTC. This sequence encodes CASRLLLQGTGANVLTF.

This clone was seen more than once but under ten times. This chain uses TRBV7-6 with TRBJ2-3, with a weak D call TRBD2 (6 bases). The CDR3 runs 17 residues. The V gene lost 5 bases and the J gene lost 1 base, with 19 bases spanning the gap. Germline V lookup: CDR1 SGHVS, CDR2 FNYEAQ. The CDR3 coding sequence is TGTGCCAGCAGCCTCCGGCGGGGCCAGGGTGGCACAGATACGCAGTATTTT. Its translation: CASSLRRGQGGTDTQYF.